This T cell receptor (beta chain) was identified during a study of cytomegalovirus exposure and HLA in healthy donors. Only in-frame clones appear in the TCRdb table, and some are missing; sequencing was by immunoSEQ multiplex PCR. This table holds roughly 200,000 clones, approximately 78% found once. Overall study results and limits: Cytomegalovirus status, reportedly, was diagnosed with high specificity and sensitivity by the classifier. In vitro confirmation showed a few CMV-associated chains to be CMV antigen specific. The listing of approximately 160 TCR beta chains classed them as cytomegalovirus-associated.

Separate from the approximately 730-subject first cohort, the roughly 130-subject validation cohort was the one that the donors belonged to. The CDR3 has 16 residues. Germline V lookup: CDR1 MNHNS, CDR2 SASEGT. The V end lost 2 bases, the J end lost 0 bases, and 11 bases lay between the germline ends. Concerning this clone itself: Its specificity is not known.

The sequence was collected from a woman aged 25 to 39 in good health and CMV-seronegative. The sequencing input was PBMCs. The J gene is TRBJ1-3, the V gene TRBV6-1; D uncertain. This chain's CDR3 is CASSELPGYSGNTIYF. CDR3 DNA sequence: TGTGCCAGCAGTGAATTACCGGGATACTCTGGAAACACCATATATTTT.